The clone carrying this T cell receptor (beta chain) was counted a few times. The antigen remains unidentified. TCRdb re-analysed the 5' RACE reads in MiXCR, keeping a single row per CDR3 protein. The sample has about 220,000 distinct CDR3 sequences; approximately 3% are singletons. The data were obtained in a study of T cells after yellow fever vaccination. Study-wide results and limits: The secondary response was weaker but peaked faster, day 5 versus 15.

The germline CDR1 and CDR2 sequences are DFQATT and SNEGSKA (reference sequence). This CDR3 contains 14 residues. V lost 2 bases and J lost 1, with 10 bases in between. The receptor's source is a man younger than 35 who received the YFV17D yellow fever vaccine. This material consisted of CD4+ T cells sorted from PBMCs, taken 10 days after the yellow fever booster vaccination. The rearrangement joins TRBV20-1 to TRBJ2-3; D not resolved. The CDR3 DNA follows: TGCAGTGCTAGAACAACGGCCGGCACAGATACGCAGTATTTT. Encoded protein: CSARTTAGTDTQYF.